This passage covers 16 T cell receptor beta chains from one sample sequenced in a study of blood T cell repertoires in COVID-19. Measured with immunoSEQ multiplex PCR; TCRdb has only the in-frame clones, and not every one. The sample shows some 400,000 clones, around 90% of them seen only once. The source material was peripheral blood. The receptors here all came from a human donor in a cohort sampled during active COVID-19.

The chain combines TRBV27 with TRBJ2-7; TRBD2 is a possible D gene (5 bases). From germline, CDR1 is MNHEY and CDR2 SMNVEV (reference sequence). Trimming cost V 5 bases and J 0 bases, with 17 bases left between them. This CDR3 contains 16 residues. Written as DNA, the CDR3 is TGTGCCAGCAGTCCCTCGTCGGGGTGGATCTCCTACGAGCAGTACTTC. Protein product: CASSPSSGWISYEQYF.

The chain is built from TRBV3-1 (or the pseudogene TRBV3-2) and TRBJ2-7, with a weak D call TRBD1 (6 bases). CDR3 length: 13 residues. Germline CDR1 and CDR2: LGHDT and YNNKEL (reference sequence). V was pared by 1 base and J by 3 bases, with 7 bases between. CDR3 in DNA: TGTGCCAGCAGCCAAGGGACAGACTACGAGCAGTACTTC. This sequence encodes CASSQGTDYEQYF.

The chain links TRBV30 to TRBJ1-5, with a weak D call TRBD1 (6 bases). V was trimmed by 2 bases and J by 6 bases, leaving 14 bases between them. This CDR3 has 14 residues. The germline V gene has CDR1 GTSNPN and CDR2 SVGIG (reference sequence). CDR3 sequence reads: CAWSTGGHGQPQHF. CDR3 bases: TGTGCCTGGAGTACGGGGGGGCACGGTCAGCCCCAGCATTTT.

J is TRBJ2-1 and V is TRBV6-1; 10 nucleotides align to TRBD2. The CDR3 is 19 amino acids. J gave up 0 bases and V 0 bases, and 8 bases lay outside the gene matches. Germline lookup yields CDR1 MNHNS and CDR2 SASEGT. The CDR3 region has the DNA TGTGCCAGCAGTGAAGCGCTTCGGAGCGGGGGGGCCTCCTACAATGAGCAGTTCTTC. This encodes CASSEALRSGGASYNEQFF.

The chain employs TRBV13 and TRBJ2-5; TRBD2 matches at 10 bases. V dropped 4 bases and J dropped 3; count of bases not matched to a gene: 8. This CDR3 comprises 16 residues. Germline V gene data show CDR1 as PRHDT and CDR2 as FYEKMQ (reference sequence). The CDR3 is CASSWAQAGGKETQYF. DNA for the CDR3: TGTGCCAGCAGCTGGGCTCAAGCGGGGGGGAAAGAGACCCAGTACTTC.

This rearrangement joins TRBV6-5 to TRBJ2-7; TRBD1 is a possible D gene (6 bases). The CDR3 is 15 amino acids. Germline V lookup: CDR1 MNHEY, CDR2 SVGAGI. Deletions cut 7 bases from V and 0 bases from J, with 16 bases between. In DNA, the CDR3 is TGTGCCAGCACCATGGGACAAGGAACCTCCTACGAGCAGTACTTC. Translating it yields CASTMGQGTSYEQYF.

The chain recombines TRBV2 with TRBJ2-1; TRBD2 agrees at 13 bases. The germline CDR1 and CDR2 sequences are SNHLY and FYNNEI. The CDR3 spans 15 residues. Trimming removed 6 bases from V and 9 bases from J; junction bases left unmatched: 8. CDR3 sequence reads: CASSPGLAGVIEQFF. CDR3 DNA: TGTGCCAGCAGCCCTGGACTAGCGGGAGTAATTGAGCAGTTCTTC.

The chain has TRBV5-5 and TRBJ1-5; 10 bases fit TRBD1. Germline CDR1 SGHKS, CDR2 YYEKEE (reference sequence). This CDR3 is built from 15 residues. The ends lost 4 bases at V and 6 bases at J; junction bases unmatched: 7. The CDR3, as DNA: TGTGCCAGCAGCGACGACCGGGACAGGGGTCAGCCCCAGCATTTT. Translating gives CASSDDRDRGQPQHF.

V is TRBV5-1 and J is TRBJ2-7; TRBD2 aligns across 16 bases. The length of the CDR3 is 17 residues. Germline V CDR1 and CDR2: SGHRS, YFSETQ. V dropped 0 bases and J dropped 5; count of bases not matched to a gene: 5. The CDR3 DNA follows: TGCGCCAGCAGCTTGGCGGGACTAGCGGGAGGGCCTGACGAGCAGTACTTC. Its protein is CASSLAGLAGGPDEQYF.

This chain uses TRBV5-1 with TRBJ2-2; D is possibly TRBD2 (7 bases). Per the germline V gene, CDR1 is SGHRS and CDR2 is YFSETQ. V was shortened by 4 bases and J by 7 bases, with 17 bases between the two germline ends. CDR3 length: 15 residues. The CDR3, as DNA: TGCGCCAGCAGCGCGGGGGCGAGGGAAGGCGGGGAGCTGTTTTTT. It translates to CASSAGAREGGELFF. Using reference TRBV5-1 and TRBJ2-2 for the parts outside the CDR3, the full variable domain is KAGVTQTPRYLIKTRGQQVTLSCSPISGHRSVSWYQQTPGQGLQFLFEYFSETQRNKGNFPGRFSGRQFSNSRSEMNVSTLELGDSALYLCASSAGAREGGELFFGEGSRLTVL.

This chain joins TRBV18 and TRBJ1-1, with 12 positions matching TRBD1. Trimming cost V 9 bases and J 1 base; bases outside gene matches: 9. The germline CDR1 and CDR2 sequences are KGHSH and LQKENI. This CDR3 spans 16 amino acids. CDR3 residues: CASSGTGGTTNTEAFF. Written as DNA, the CDR3 is TGTGCCAGTTCCGGGACAGGGGGCACTACGAACACTGAAGCTTTCTTT.

This clone was seen only a few times. The chain carries TRBV5-6 and TRBJ1-3, with D hard to call. V was trimmed by 4 bases and J by 2 bases, leaving 16 bases between them. There are 16 residues in the CDR3. Germline CDR1 SGHDT, CDR2 YYEEEE. CDR3 bases: TGTGCCAGCAGCCGATTCAACGAGATGGCTGGAAACACCATATATTTT. This gives the protein CASSRFNEMAGNTIYF.

CDR3 in amino acids: CASSFRAYGRAAYNEQFF. CDR3 DNA sequence: TGTGCCAGCAGCTTCAGGGCCTACGGGAGGGCCGCCTACAATGAGCAGTTCTTC. The V and J genes are TRBV12-1 and TRBJ2-1; TRBD2 was called by the table and not checked on the DNA. TRBV12-1 is described as a pseudogene. The CDR3 sequence is 18 residues long.

The chain links TRBV19 to TRBJ2-3; D perhaps matches TRBD1 (6 bases). The germline V gene encodes CDR1 LNHDA and CDR2 SQIVND (reference sequence). The CDR3 extends over 14 amino acids. The germline V and J ends were trimmed by 9 bases and 3 bases, with 16 bases remaining between them. CDR3 DNA sequence: TGTGCCAGCGATTCGGGACACAGGACAGATACGCAGTATTTT. Encoded protein: CASDSGHRTDTQYF.

This chain links TRBV2 with TRBJ2-2; 7 nucleotides agree with TRBD1. CDR3 length: 14 residues. Trimming took 6 bases from V and 4 from J; bases not matched to a gene: 5. Germline V gives CDR1 SNHLY, CDR2 FYNNEI. CDR3 loop: CASRQGVATGELFF. CDR3 sequence (DNA): TGTGCCAGCAGGCAGGGGGTCGCCACCGGGGAGCTGTTTTTT.

The chain has TRBV6-5 and TRBJ1-1; D gene uncertain. CDR3 length: 13 residues. Per the germline V gene, CDR1 is MNHEY and CDR2 is SVGAGI. The ends were cut back, 6 bases at V and 0 bases at J, with 8 bases in the middle. The CDR3 here is CASRATLNTEAFF. The CDR3 bases are TGTGCCAGCAGGGCGACATTGAACACTGAAGCTTTCTTT.